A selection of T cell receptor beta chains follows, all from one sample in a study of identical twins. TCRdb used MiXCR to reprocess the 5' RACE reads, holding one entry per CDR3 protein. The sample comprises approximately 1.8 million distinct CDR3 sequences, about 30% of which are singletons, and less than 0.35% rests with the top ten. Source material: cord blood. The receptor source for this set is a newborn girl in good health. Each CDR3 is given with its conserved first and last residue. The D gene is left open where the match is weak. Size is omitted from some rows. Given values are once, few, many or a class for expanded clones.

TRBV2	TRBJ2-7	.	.	CASIWDTYEQYF	TGTGCCAGCATCTGGGACACCTACGAGCAGTACTTC
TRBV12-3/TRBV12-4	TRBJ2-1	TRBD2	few	CASSFSGRAEQFF	TGTGCCAGCAGTTTTAGCGGGAGGGCCGAGCAGTTCTTC
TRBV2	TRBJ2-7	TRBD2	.	CASRSLAGFYSHEQYF	TGTGCCAGCAGATCCCTAGCGGGTTTCTACTCCCACGAGCAGTACTTC
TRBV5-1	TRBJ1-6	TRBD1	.	CASSSRPGTGFNSPLHF	TGCGCCAGCAGCAGCCGCCCGGGGACAGGGTTTAATTCACCCCTCCACTTT
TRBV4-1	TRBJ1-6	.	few	CASSHVRGATLGNSPLHF	TGCGCCAGCAGCCACGTCAGGGGCGCTACCCTTGGGAATTCACCCCTCCACTTT
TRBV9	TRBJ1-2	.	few	CASSVDGGGSNYGYTF	TGTGCCAGCAGCGTAGACGGGGGGGGATCTAACTATGGCTACACCTTC
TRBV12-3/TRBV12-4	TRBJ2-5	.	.	CASSPEQGRETQYF	TGTGCCAGCAGCCCGGAACAGGGTAGAGAGACCCAGTACTTC
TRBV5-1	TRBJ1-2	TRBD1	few	CASSLGQGVVSYGYTF	TGCGCCAGCAGCTTGGGACAGGGAGTCGTGAGCTATGGCTACACCTTC
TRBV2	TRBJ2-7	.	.	CASSYEGKSYEQYF	TGTGCCAGCAGTTATGAGGGAAAGAGCTACGAGCAGTACTTC
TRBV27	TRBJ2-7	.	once	CASKYRESGEQYF	TGTGCCAGCAAGTACAGGGAGTCCGGCGAGCAGTACTTC
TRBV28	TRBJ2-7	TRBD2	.	CASSQGRVAYEQYF	TGTGCCAGCAGTCAAGGGAGGGTGGCCTACGAGCAGTACTTC
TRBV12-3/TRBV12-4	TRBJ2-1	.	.	CASSGLGGESYNEQFF	TGTGCCAGCAGTGGCCTTGGGGGAGAGTCCTACAATGAGCAGTTCTTC
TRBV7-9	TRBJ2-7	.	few	CASSSVGGTYEQYF	TGTGCCAGCAGCTCCGTCGGGGGCACCTACGAGCAGTACTTC
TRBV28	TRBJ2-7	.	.	CASSPGRWYEQYF	TGTGCCAGCAGCCCTGGACGGTGGTACGAGCAGTACTTC
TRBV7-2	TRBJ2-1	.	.	CASSLLSGWSSYNEQFF	TGTGCCAGCAGCTTATTGTCGGGCTGGAGCTCCTACAATGAGCAGTTCTTC
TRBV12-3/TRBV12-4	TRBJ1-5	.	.	CASSADRRPNQPQHF	TGTGCCAGCAGTGCGGACAGACGTCCCAATCAGCCCCAGCATTTT
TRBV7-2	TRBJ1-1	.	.	CASSLEQGGEAFF	TGTGCCAGCAGCTTAGAACAGGGTGGGGAAGCTTTCTTT
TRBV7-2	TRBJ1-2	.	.	CASSLMVGSLNYGYTF	TGTGCCAGCAGCTTAATGGTGGGGTCCCTTAACTATGGCTACACCTTC
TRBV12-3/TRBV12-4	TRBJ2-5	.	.	CASTLLVPYNEQYF	TGTGCCAGCACCCTTCTGGTCCCCTACAATGAGCAGTACTTC
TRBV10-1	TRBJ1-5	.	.	CASNPFGTQRGNQPQHF	TGCGCCAGCAACCCCTTCGGGACCCAAAGGGGCAATCAGCCCCAGCATTTT
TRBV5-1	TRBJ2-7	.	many	CASSSNLLRTSSYEQYF	TGCGCCAGCAGCTCTAATTTGCTACGGACAAGCTCCTACGAGCAGTACTTC
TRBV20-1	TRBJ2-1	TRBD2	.	CSASASGRGQFF	TGCAGTGCTAGTGCTAGCGGGAGGGGGCAGTTCTTC
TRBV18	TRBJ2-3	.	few	CASSPTSATDTQYF	TGTGCCAGCTCGCCGACGTCAGCGACAGATACGCAGTATTTT
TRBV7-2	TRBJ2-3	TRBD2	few	CASSLATSGSSTDTQYF	TGTGCCAGCAGCTTGGCAACTAGCGGGAGTAGCACAGATACGCAGTATTTT
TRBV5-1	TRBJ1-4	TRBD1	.	CASSLRQGEANEKLFF	TGCGCCAGCAGCTTGCGTCAGGGGGAGGCTAATGAAAAACTGTTTTTT
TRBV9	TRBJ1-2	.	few	CASSVESPDAGYGYTF	TGTGCCAGCAGCGTAGAATCTCCAGACGCAGGCTATGGCTACACCTTC
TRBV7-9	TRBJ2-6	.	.	CASSQHHSGANVLTF	TGTGCCAGCAGCCAGCACCACTCTGGGGCCAACGTCCTGACTTTC
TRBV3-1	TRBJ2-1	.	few	CASSHGGLDNEQFF	TGTGCCAGCAGCCACGGGGGACTTGACAATGAGCAGTTCTTC
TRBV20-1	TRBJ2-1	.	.	CSATSRAPNEQFF	TGCAGTGCTACCTCACGGGCCCCCAATGAGCAGTTCTTC
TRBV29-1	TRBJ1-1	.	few	CSVRRNTEAFF	TGCAGCGTTCGCCGGAACACTGAAGCTTTCTTT
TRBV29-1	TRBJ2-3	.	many	CSVDQVTDTQYF	TGCAGCGTTGATCAGGTCACAGATACGCAGTATTTT
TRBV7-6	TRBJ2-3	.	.	CASSLQSGGGSTDTQYF	TGTGCCAGCAGCCTCCAGTCGGGGGGCGGGAGCACAGATACGCAGTATTTT
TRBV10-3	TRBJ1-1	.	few	CAIRIGSDTEAFF	TGTGCCATCAGGATAGGGAGCGACACTGAAGCTTTCTTT
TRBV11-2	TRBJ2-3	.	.	CASTTRGTQYF	TGTGCCAGCACAACGCGCGGTACGCAGTATTTT
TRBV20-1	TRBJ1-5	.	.	CSARVGRDQPQHF	TGCAGTGCTAGAGTGGGCAGGGATCAGCCCCAGCATTTT
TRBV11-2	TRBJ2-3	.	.	CASSLAGEVRADTQYF	TGTGCCAGCAGCTTAGCAGGGGAGGTCCGGGCAGATACGCAGTATTTT
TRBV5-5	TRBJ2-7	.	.	CASRPDSVYEQYF	TGTGCCAGCAGACCGGACAGTGTCTACGAGCAGTACTTC
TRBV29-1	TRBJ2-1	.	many	CSVLGSSYNEQFF	TGCAGCGTTCTGGGAAGCTCCTACAATGAGCAGTTCTTC
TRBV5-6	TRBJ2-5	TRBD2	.	CASSLEASGGAQETQYF	TGTGCCAGCAGCTTGGAGGCTAGCGGGGGGGCCCAAGAGACCCAGTACTTC
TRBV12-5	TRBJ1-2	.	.	CASGLDKNYGYTF	TGTGCTAGTGGTTTGGACAAAAACTATGGCTACACCTTC
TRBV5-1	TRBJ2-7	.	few	CASSLAGGPSSYEQYF	TGCGCCAGCAGCTTGGCCGGCGGACCGAGCTCCTACGAGCAGTACTTC
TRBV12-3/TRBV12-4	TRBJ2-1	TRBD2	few	CASSENPGTRSNEQFF	TGTGCCAGCAGTGAAAACCCCGGGACTAGGTCCAATGAGCAGTTCTTC
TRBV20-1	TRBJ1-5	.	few	CSARETEFNQPQHF	TGCAGTGCTAGAGAGACAGAATTCAATCAGCCCCAGCATTTT
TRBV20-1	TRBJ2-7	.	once	CSAFTSSYEQYF	TGCAGTGCCTTTACTAGCTCCTACGAGCAGTACTTC
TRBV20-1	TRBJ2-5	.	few	CSVKRQETQYF	TGCAGTGTGAAGCGGCAAGAGACCCAGTACTTC
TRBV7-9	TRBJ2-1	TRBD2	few	CASSTASGYYNEQFF	TGTGCCAGCAGCACGGCTAGCGGGTATTACAATGAGCAGTTCTTC